A single sample is the source of the 10 T cell receptor beta chains below, sequenced in a study of tumor-infiltrating lymphocytes in localized non-small cell lung cancer. TCRdb's table, derived via immunoSEQ multiplex PCR, lists solely in-frame clones and lacks some. Here the sample spans roughly 14,000 clones, 65% to 75% being singletons. Sequenced material: lung tumor tissue. The source is a human donor with non-small cell lung cancer.

DNA of the CDR3: TGCGCCAGCAGCTTGGACAGGGACGATGAAAAACTGTTTTTT. Amino acid sequence: CASSLDRDDEKLFF. The rearrangement joins TRBV5-1 to TRBJ1-4; D might be TRBD1 (6 bases). The CDR3 runs 14 residues. V lost 0 bases and J lost 6, with 9 bases in between. Germline V gene sequence: CDR1 SGHRS, CDR2 YFSETQ.

The rearrangement links TRBV20-1 to TRBJ1-2; D gene ambiguous. V lost 6 bases and J 11 bases, leaving 10 bases between the germline ends. The CDR3 covers 9 residues. The V gene's germline CDR1 is DFQATT and CDR2 SNEGSKA (reference sequence). CDR3 coding DNA: TGCAGTGCAAAGGGTCGTTACACCTTC. Translation gives CSAKGRYTF.

This clone was counted a single time. For the CDR3, the DNA is TGCGCCAGCAGCCCGGGACTAGCGGGAGGTCGTCAAGAGACCCAGTACTTC. This sequence encodes CASSPGLAGGRQETQYF. The chain joins TRBV5-1 to TRBJ2-5; TRBD2 agrees at 15 bases. V trimming: 4 bases; J trimming: 2 bases; junction bases outside the gene matches: 6. The CDR3 loop spans 17 amino acids. Germline CDR1 is SGHRS and CDR2 is YFSETQ.

This clone is a singleton in its sample. Here the CDR3 DNA reads TGTGCCAGCAGTGAACAGACAGGCTCTGAAAAACTGTTTTTT. Its protein product is CASSEQTGSEKLFF. The chain uses TRBV6-1 and TRBJ1-4, with D tentatively TRBD1 (6 bases). Germline V gene lookup returns CDR1 MNHNS and CDR2 SASEGT. The CDR3 covers 14 residues. Trimming stripped 2 bases from V and 7 bases from J, with 11 bases between.

J is TRBJ1-6 and V is TRBV2; weak D call: TRBD1 (5 bases). Between the trimmed V and J ends, which lost 5 bases and 11 bases, there was a span of 13 bases. Germline-derived CDR1 and CDR2 are SNHLY and FYNNEI. This CDR3 region has 13 residues. The CDR3 spells CASSPEQGAPLHF. CDR3 sequence (DNA): TGTGCCAGCAGTCCGGAGCAGGGCGCACCCCTCCACTTT.

The chain has TRBV7-8 and TRBJ1-2; no firm D call. V was shortened by 5 bases and J by 4 bases, with 11 bases between the two germline ends. The CDR3 runs to 13 residues. Germline V lookup: CDR1 SGHVS, CDR2 FQNEAQ. The CDR3 is CASSPGSSYGYTF. CDR3 bases: TGTGCCAGCAGCCCGGGATCTTCCTATGGCTACACCTTC.

The chain has TRBV4-2 and TRBJ2-7; 8 bases line up with TRBD1. J gave up 7 bases and V 2 bases, and 7 bases lay outside the gene matches. Germline V gene lookup returns CDR1 LGHNA and CDR2 YNFKEQ. The CDR3 is 14 residues long. CDR3 nucleotide sequence: TGTGCCAGCAGCCAAACATCAGGGGGCCTGGAGCAGTACTTC. Its protein product is CASSQTSGGLEQYF.

This rearrangement joins TRBV10-3 to TRBJ2-1; 8 bases are shared with TRBD2. The CDR3 has 14 residues. The J segment lost 0 bases and the V segment lost 5 bases, leaving 0 bases of the junction unmatched. Germline assignment: CDR1 ENHRY and CDR2 SYGVKD. This CDR3 is CAISSGSSYNEQFF. In DNA, the CDR3 is TGTGCCATCAGTAGCGGGAGCTCCTACAATGAGCAGTTCTTC.

This chain uses TRBV7-6 with TRBJ2-3, with 10 bases fitting TRBD1. Per the germline V gene, CDR1 is SGHVS and CDR2 is FNYEAQ. The CDR3 loop spans 16 amino acids. The V and J ends lost 5 bases and 1 base, in that order; junction bases with no gene match: 6. CDR3 protein: CASSPRTGGGTDTQYF. CDR3 nucleotide sequence: TGTGCCAGCAGCCCGCGGACAGGGGGAGGCACAGATACGCAGTATTTT.

Details on this clone: One junction end does not reproduce the germline sequence, and a read error may be involved. The CDR3 reads CAGSSDRAREKLFF. The CDR3 coding sequence is TGTGCCGGCAGTTCTGACAGGGCACGAGAAAAACTGTTTTTT. The V call is TRBV7-9, the J call TRBJ1-4, with TRBD1 identical over 7 bases. The germline V gene encodes CDR1 SEHNR and CDR2 FQNEAQ (reference sequence). This CDR3 is 14 amino acids long.